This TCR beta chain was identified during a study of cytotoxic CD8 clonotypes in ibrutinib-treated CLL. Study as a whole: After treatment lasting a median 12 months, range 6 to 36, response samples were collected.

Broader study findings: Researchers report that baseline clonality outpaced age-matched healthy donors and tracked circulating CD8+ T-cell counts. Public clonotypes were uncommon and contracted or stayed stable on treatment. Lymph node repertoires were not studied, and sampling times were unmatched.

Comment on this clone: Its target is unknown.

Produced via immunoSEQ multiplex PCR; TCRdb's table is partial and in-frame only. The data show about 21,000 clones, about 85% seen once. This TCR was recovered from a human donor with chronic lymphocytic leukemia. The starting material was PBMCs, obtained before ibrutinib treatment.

For the CDR3, the DNA is TGTGCCAGCAGCTTGGACAGGGGGACAGATACGCAGTATTTT. Translating it yields CASSLDRGTDTQYF. This chain links TRBV7-2 with TRBJ2-3; 10 bases align to TRBD1. CDR1 and CDR2 from the germline V gene are SGHTA and FQGNSA. V lost 3 bases and J lost 3; bases outside the gene matches: 0. This CDR3 is 14 amino acids long. The variable domain in full, with the rest retrieved from reference TRBV7-2 and TRBJ2-3, is GAGVSQSPSNKVTEKGKDVELRCDPISGHTALYWYRQSLGQGLEFLIYFQGNSAPDKSGLPSDRFSAERTGGSVSTLTIQRTQQEDSAVYLCASSLDRGTDTQYFGPGTRLTVL.